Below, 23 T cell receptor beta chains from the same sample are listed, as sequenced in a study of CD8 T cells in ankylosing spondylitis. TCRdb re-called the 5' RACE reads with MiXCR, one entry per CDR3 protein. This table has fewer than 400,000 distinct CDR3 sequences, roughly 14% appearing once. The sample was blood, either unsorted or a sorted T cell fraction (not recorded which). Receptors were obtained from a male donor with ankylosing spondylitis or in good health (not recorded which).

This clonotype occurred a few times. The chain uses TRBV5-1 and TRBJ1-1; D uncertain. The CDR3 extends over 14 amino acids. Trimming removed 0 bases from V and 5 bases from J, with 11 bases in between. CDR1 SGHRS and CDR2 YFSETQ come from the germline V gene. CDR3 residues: CASSLGITRTEAFF. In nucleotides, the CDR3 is TGCGCCAGCAGCTTGGGAATCACCCGAACTGAAGCTTTCTTT.

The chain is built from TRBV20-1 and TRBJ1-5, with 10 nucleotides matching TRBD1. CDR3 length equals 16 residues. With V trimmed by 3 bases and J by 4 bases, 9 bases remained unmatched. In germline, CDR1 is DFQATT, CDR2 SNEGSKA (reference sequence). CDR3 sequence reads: CSASGGGQGVNQPQHF. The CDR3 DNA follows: TGCAGTGCTAGTGGGGGAGGACAGGGGGTTAATCAGCCCCAGCATTTT.

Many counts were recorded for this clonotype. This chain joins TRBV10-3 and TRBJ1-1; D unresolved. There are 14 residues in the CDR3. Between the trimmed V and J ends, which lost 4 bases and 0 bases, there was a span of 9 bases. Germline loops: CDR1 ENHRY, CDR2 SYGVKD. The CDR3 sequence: CAISVTEMNTEAFF. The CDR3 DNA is TGTGCCATCAGTGTTACAGAGATGAACACTGAAGCTTTCTTT.

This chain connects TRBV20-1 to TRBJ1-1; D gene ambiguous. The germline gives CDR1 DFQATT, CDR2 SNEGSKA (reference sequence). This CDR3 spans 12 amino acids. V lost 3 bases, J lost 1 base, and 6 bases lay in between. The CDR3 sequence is CSARTPNTEAFF. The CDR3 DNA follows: TGCAGTGCTAGGACCCCGAACACTGAAGCTTTCTTT.

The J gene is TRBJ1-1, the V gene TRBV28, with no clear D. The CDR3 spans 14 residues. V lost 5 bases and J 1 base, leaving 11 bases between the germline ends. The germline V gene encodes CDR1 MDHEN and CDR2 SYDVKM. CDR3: CASSPLSQNTEAFF. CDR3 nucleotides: TGTGCCAGCAGTCCCCTGAGCCAGAACACTGAAGCTTTCTTT. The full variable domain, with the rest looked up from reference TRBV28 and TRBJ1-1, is DVKVTQSSRYLVKRTGEKVFLECVQDMDHENMFWYRQDPGLGLRLIYFSYDVKMKEKGDIPEGYSVSREKKERFSLILESASTNQTSMYLCASSPLSQNTEAFFGQGTRLTVV.

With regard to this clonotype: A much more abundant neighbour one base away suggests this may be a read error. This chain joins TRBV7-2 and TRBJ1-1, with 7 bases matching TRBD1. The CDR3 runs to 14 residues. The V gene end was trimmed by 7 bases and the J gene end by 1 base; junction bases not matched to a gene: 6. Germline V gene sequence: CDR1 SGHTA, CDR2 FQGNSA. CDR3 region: CASNPGQPNTEAFF. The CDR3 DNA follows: TGTGCCAGCAACCCGGGACAGCCGAACACTGAAGCTTTCTTT.

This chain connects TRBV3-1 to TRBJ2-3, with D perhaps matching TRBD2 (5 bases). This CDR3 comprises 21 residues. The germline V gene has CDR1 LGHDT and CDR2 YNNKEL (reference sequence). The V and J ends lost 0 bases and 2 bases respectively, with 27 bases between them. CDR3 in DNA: TGTGCCAGCAGCCAAGAAGTGCTTTCGGCGAGACTAACTCTTACCACAGATACGCAGTATTTT. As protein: CASSQEVLSARLTLTTDTQYF.

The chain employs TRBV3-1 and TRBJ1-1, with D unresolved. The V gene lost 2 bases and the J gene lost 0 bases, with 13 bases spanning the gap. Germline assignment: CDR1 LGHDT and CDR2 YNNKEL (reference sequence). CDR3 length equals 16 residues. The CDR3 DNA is TGTGCCAGCAGCCAATCGCTTAGGGTAGTGAACACTGAAGCTTTCTTT. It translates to CASSQSLRVVNTEAFF.

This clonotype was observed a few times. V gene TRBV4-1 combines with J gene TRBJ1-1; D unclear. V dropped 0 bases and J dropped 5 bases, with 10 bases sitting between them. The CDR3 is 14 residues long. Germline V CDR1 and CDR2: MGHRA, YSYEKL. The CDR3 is CASSQERGLTEAFF. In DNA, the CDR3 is TGCGCCAGCAGCCAAGAACGAGGGCTTACTGAAGCTTTCTTT.

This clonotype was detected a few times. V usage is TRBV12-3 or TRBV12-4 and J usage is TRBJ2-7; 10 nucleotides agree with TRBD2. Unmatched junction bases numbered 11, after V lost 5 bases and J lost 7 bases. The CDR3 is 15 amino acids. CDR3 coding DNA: TGTGCCAGCAGTCCCCAAGCGGGAGGGCTGGGGGAGCAGTACTTC. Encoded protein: CASSPQAGGLGEQYF.

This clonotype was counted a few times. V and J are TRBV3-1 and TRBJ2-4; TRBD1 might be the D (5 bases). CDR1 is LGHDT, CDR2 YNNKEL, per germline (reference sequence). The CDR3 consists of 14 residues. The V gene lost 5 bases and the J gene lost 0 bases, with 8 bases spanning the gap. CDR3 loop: CASSEDIAKNIQYF. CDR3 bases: TGTGCCAGCAGCGAGGACATAGCCAAAAACATTCAGTACTTC.

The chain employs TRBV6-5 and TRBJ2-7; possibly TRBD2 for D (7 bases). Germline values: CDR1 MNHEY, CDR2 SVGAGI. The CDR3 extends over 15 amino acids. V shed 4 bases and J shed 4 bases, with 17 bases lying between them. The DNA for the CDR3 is TGTGCCAGCAGTTTCCAGGCGGGGGCGTCGTACGAGCAGTACTTC. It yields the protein CASSFQAGASYEQYF.

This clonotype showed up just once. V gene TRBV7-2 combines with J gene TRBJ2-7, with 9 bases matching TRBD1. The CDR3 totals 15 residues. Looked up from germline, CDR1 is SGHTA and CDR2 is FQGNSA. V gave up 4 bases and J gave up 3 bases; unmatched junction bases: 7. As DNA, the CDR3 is TGTGCCAGCAGCTCAGAGGGACAGGGCCTCTACGAGCAGTACTTC. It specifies CASSSEGQGLYEQYF.

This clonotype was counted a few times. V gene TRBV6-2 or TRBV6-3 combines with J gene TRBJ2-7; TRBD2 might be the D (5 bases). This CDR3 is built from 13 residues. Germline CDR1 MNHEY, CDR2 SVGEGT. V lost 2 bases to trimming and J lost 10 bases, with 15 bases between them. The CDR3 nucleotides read TGTGCCAGCAGTTACCTCGGGTCCGGGGAACAGTACTTC. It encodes CASSYLGSGEQYF.

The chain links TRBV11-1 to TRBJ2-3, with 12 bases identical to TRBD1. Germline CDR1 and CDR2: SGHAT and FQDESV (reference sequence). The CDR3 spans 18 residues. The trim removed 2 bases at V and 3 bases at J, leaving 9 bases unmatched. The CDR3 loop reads CASSLMGDRGRRTDTQYF. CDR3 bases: TGTGCCAGCAGCTTAATGGGGGACAGGGGGCGCAGGACAGATACGCAGTATTTT.

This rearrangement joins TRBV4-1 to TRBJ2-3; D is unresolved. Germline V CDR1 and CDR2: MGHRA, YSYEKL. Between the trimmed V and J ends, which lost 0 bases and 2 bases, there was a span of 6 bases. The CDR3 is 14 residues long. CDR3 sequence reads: CASSQDRATDTQYF. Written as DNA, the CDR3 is TGCGCCAGCAGCCAAGATAGGGCCACAGATACGCAGTATTTT.

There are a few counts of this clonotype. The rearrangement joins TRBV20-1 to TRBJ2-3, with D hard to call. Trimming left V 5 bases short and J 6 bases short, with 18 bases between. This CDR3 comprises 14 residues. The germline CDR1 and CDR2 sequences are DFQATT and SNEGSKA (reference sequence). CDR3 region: CSACATAARDTQYF. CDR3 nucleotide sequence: TGCAGTGCTTGCGCGACGGCGGCCCGGGATACGCAGTATTTT.

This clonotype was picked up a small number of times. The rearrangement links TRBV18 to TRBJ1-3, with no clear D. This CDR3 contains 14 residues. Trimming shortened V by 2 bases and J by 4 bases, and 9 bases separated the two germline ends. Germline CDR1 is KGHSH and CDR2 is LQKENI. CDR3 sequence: CASSPYSDGNTIYF. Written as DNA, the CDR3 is TGTGCCAGCTCACCATACAGCGACGGAAACACCATATATTTT.

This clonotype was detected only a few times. CDR3 DNA: TGTGCCAGCACCCTTAAAGGGGCAACTAATGAAAAACTGTTTTTT. This sequence encodes CASTLKGATNEKLFF. The gene calls are TRBV21-1 and TRBJ1-4. TRBV21-1 is a pseudogene segment. The CDR3 is 15 residues long.

CDR3 in DNA: TGTGCCAGCAGTCAGGGGGCATTAGGGGAAAAACTGTTTTTT. Protein sequence: CASSQGALGEKLFF. V and J are TRBV7-9 and TRBJ1-4; 8 bases line up with TRBD1. After removal of 6 bases from V and 8 bases from J, the junction contained 8 bases not matched to a gene. CDR3 length: 14 amino acids. Germline CDR1 and CDR2: SEHNR and FQNEAQ (reference sequence).

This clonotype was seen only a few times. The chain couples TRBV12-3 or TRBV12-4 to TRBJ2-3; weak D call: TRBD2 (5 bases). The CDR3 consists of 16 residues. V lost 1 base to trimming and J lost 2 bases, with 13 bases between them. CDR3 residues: CASSLGGGAFTDTQYF. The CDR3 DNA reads TGTGCCAGCAGTTTAGGCGGAGGCGCCTTCACAGATACGCAGTATTTT.

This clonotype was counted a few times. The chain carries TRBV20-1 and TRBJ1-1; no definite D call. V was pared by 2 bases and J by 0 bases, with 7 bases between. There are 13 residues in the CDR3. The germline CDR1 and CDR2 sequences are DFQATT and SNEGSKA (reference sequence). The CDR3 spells CSARQTLNTEAFF. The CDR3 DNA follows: TGCAGTGCTAGACAGACACTGAACACTGAAGCTTTCTTT.

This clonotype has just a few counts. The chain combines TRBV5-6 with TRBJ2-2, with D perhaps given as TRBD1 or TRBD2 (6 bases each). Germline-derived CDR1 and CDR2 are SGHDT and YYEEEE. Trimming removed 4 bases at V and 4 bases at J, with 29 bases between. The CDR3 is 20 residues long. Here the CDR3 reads CASSPQGGRDRFKGTGELFF. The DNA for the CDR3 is TGTGCCAGCAGCCCCCAAGGGGGGCGGGACCGGTTTAAAGGCACCGGGGAGCTGTTTTTT.